These T cell receptor beta chains were read from a single sample in a study of human T cells and chemical hapten exposure. One entry per CDR3 protein results from TCRdb running MiXCR on the 5' RACE reads. The sample yields approximately 80,000 distinct CDR3 sequences, 15% to 20% seen once. The receptors were sampled from a female donor in good health. The CDR3 runs from the conserved cysteine through the conserved F or W. The order of the fields is D gene, J gene, CDR3 length, V gene, clone size, CDR3 protein, CDR3 DNA. D genes are given only for firm matches. Some rows have no size entry. The others give once, few or many, or a class for an expanded clone.

d_call: TRBD1; j_call: TRBJ1-5; cdr3_length: 17; v_call: TRBV27; clone_size: .; cdr3_aa: CASSSNLDRLGNQPQHF; cdr3_nt: TGTGCCAGCAGTTCTAACCTGGACAGGTTGGGCAATCAGCCCCAGCATTTT
d_call: .; j_call: TRBJ1-2; cdr3_length: 17; v_call: TRBV28; clone_size: .; cdr3_aa: CASSPGGTTLAFYGYTF; cdr3_nt: TGTGCCAGCAGTCCGGGGGGGACTACCCTAGCGTTTTATGGCTACACCTTC
d_call: .; j_call: TRBJ1-2; cdr3_length: 19; v_call: TRBV7-6; clone_size: few; cdr3_aa: CASSLGQGRTPLRDYGYTF; cdr3_nt: TGTGCCAGCAGCTTAGGTCAGGGGAGAACCCCTTTAAGGGACTATGGCTACACCTTC
d_call: TRBD2; j_call: TRBJ2-2; cdr3_length: 15; v_call: TRBV6-4; clone_size: few; cdr3_aa: CASSDSGGATGELFF; cdr3_nt: TGTGCCAGCAGTGACAGCGGGGGGGCCACCGGGGAGCTGTTTTTT
d_call: .; j_call: TRBJ1-1; cdr3_length: 13; v_call: TRBV7-9; clone_size: .; cdr3_aa: CASSLAGLTEAFF; cdr3_nt: TGTGCCAGCAGCTTAGCGGGGCTTACTGAAGCTTTCTTT
d_call: .; j_call: TRBJ2-7; cdr3_length: 12; v_call: TRBV20-1; clone_size: many; cdr3_aa: CSASQGPYEQYF; cdr3_nt: TGCAGTGCTTCTCAGGGCCCCTACGAGCAGTACTTC
d_call: TRBD2; j_call: TRBJ2-6; cdr3_length: 19; v_call: TRBV11-1; clone_size: .; cdr3_aa: CASSSRNSGPVSGANVLTF; cdr3_nt: TGTGCCAGCAGCTCTCGGAATAGCGGGCCCGTCTCTGGGGCCAACGTCCTGACTTTC
d_call: .; j_call: TRBJ2-1; cdr3_length: 15; v_call: TRBV11-2; clone_size: few; cdr3_aa: CASSPLQGPNNEQFF; cdr3_nt: TGTGCCAGCAGCCCCCTGCAGGGGCCTAACAATGAGCAGTTCTTC
d_call: .; j_call: TRBJ1-2; cdr3_length: 14; v_call: TRBV9; clone_size: .; cdr3_aa: CASSPDSLGYGYTF; cdr3_nt: TGTGCCAGCAGCCCAGACAGCCTAGGTTATGGCTACACCTTC
d_call: .; j_call: TRBJ2-7; cdr3_length: 13; v_call: TRBV3-1; clone_size: .; cdr3_aa: CASSQAVTYEQYF; cdr3_nt: TGTGCCAGCAGCCAAGCAGTTACCTACGAGCAGTACTTC
d_call: TRBD1; j_call: TRBJ1-5; cdr3_length: 17; v_call: TRBV20-1; clone_size: many; cdr3_aa: CSAPRTGGVLGNQPQHF; cdr3_nt: TGCAGTGCCCCCCGGACAGGGGGCGTTCTTGGCAATCAGCCCCAGCATTTT
d_call: .; j_call: TRBJ1-3; cdr3_length: 17; v_call: TRBV12-3/TRBV12-4; clone_size: .; cdr3_aa: CASSYLYGTGSGNTIYF; cdr3_nt: TGTGCCAGCAGTTACCTATATGGGACGGGCTCTGGAAACACCATATATTTT
d_call: TRBD1; j_call: TRBJ1-2; cdr3_length: 14; v_call: TRBV20-1; clone_size: .; cdr3_aa: CSARGRGQAYGYTF; cdr3_nt: TGCAGTGCTAGAGGCAGGGGGCAAGCCTATGGCTACACCTTC
d_call: .; j_call: TRBJ2-7; cdr3_length: 15; v_call: TRBV7-2; clone_size: .; cdr3_aa: CASSKSPLDSYEQYF; cdr3_nt: TGTGCCAGCAGTAAATCCCCCCTGGACTCCTACGAGCAGTACTTC
d_call: .; j_call: TRBJ1-1; cdr3_length: 14; v_call: TRBV20-1; clone_size: .; cdr3_aa: CSAKFDRKNTEAFF; cdr3_nt: TGCAGTGCTAAGTTTGACAGGAAGAACACTGAAGCTTTCTTT
d_call: .; j_call: TRBJ2-1; cdr3_length: 15; v_call: TRBV3-1; clone_size: .; cdr3_aa: CASSQTADPYNEQFF; cdr3_nt: TGTGCCAGCAGCCAAACGGCCGACCCGTACAATGAGCAGTTCTTC
d_call: .; j_call: TRBJ1-1; cdr3_length: 12; v_call: TRBV20-1; clone_size: many; cdr3_aa: CSAGVRGTEAFF; cdr3_nt: TGCAGTGCAGGGGTTAGAGGCACTGAAGCTTTCTTT
d_call: TRBD2; j_call: TRBJ2-1; cdr3_length: 13; v_call: TRBV12-3/TRBV12-4; clone_size: .; cdr3_aa: CASSLSGGNEQFF; cdr3_nt: TGTGCCAGCAGTCTTAGCGGGGGGAATGAGCAGTTCTTC
d_call: TRBD1; j_call: TRBJ2-3; cdr3_length: 15; v_call: TRBV18; clone_size: many; cdr3_aa: CASSPDRGWGDTQYF; cdr3_nt: TGTGCCAGCTCACCGGACAGGGGATGGGGAGATACGCAGTATTTT
d_call: .; j_call: TRBJ2-1; cdr3_length: 18; v_call: TRBV6-2/TRBV6-3; clone_size: few; cdr3_aa: CASTPLRVDLSSYNEQFF; cdr3_nt: TGTGCCAGCACCCCCCTCCGAGTGGACTTAAGCTCCTACAATGAGCAGTTCTTC
d_call: .; j_call: TRBJ1-1; cdr3_length: 15; v_call: TRBV27; clone_size: .; cdr3_aa: CASGAIQNMNTEAFF; cdr3_nt: TGTGCCAGCGGGGCTATTCAAAACATGAACACTGAAGCTTTCTTT
d_call: TRBD2; j_call: TRBJ2-1; cdr3_length: 15; v_call: TRBV6-2/TRBV6-3; clone_size: .; cdr3_aa: CATHGGRNSYNEQFF; cdr3_nt: TGTGCCACCCACGGGGGGAGGAACTCCTACAATGAGCAGTTCTTC
d_call: .; j_call: TRBJ2-1; cdr3_length: 15; v_call: TRBV27; clone_size: .; cdr3_aa: CASSFGAKYIYEQFF; cdr3_nt: TGTGCCAGCAGTTTTGGAGCTAAATATATCTATGAGCAGTTCTTC
d_call: TRBD2; j_call: TRBJ2-7; cdr3_length: 16; v_call: TRBV20-1; clone_size: .; cdr3_aa: CSARDPRTSGRYEQYF; cdr3_nt: TGCAGTGCTAGAGATCCAAGGACTAGCGGGAGATACGAGCAGTACTTC
d_call: .; j_call: TRBJ1-2; cdr3_length: 14; v_call: TRBV6-5; clone_size: .; cdr3_aa: CASTPSHRNYGYTF; cdr3_nt: TGTGCCAGCACCCCCTCCCACAGAAACTATGGCTACACCTTC
d_call: .; j_call: TRBJ2-1; cdr3_length: 15; v_call: TRBV27; clone_size: .; cdr3_aa: CASSPSSPSYNEQFF; cdr3_nt: TGTGCCAGCAGTCCCTCGAGCCCCTCCTACAATGAGCAGTTCTTC
d_call: .; j_call: TRBJ2-1; cdr3_length: 13; v_call: TRBV2; clone_size: .; cdr3_aa: CASSENTYNEQFF; cdr3_nt: TGTGCCAGCAGTGAAAACACTTACAATGAGCAGTTCTTC
d_call: .; j_call: TRBJ2-6; cdr3_length: 18; v_call: TRBV5-4; clone_size: .; cdr3_aa: CASSGRGITGPGANVLTF; cdr3_nt: TGTGCCAGCAGCGGACGAGGAATAACAGGGCCTGGGGCCAACGTCCTGACTTTC
d_call: .; j_call: TRBJ2-1; cdr3_length: 13; v_call: TRBV7-2; clone_size: .; cdr3_aa: CASSLLLAGEQFF; cdr3_nt: TGTGCCAGCAGCTTACTCCTAGCAGGTGAGCAGTTCTTC
d_call: .; j_call: TRBJ1-2; cdr3_length: 11; v_call: TRBV10-3; clone_size: .; cdr3_aa: CATQGNEGYTF; cdr3_nt: TGTGCCACACAGGGTAACGAAGGCTACACCTTC
d_call: .; j_call: TRBJ2-6; cdr3_length: 16; v_call: TRBV4-3; clone_size: many; cdr3_aa: CASSQVAGSGANVLTF; cdr3_nt: TGCGCCAGCAGCCAAGTCGCAGGCTCTGGGGCCAACGTCCTGACTTTC
d_call: TRBD2; j_call: TRBJ2-2; cdr3_length: 18; v_call: TRBV2; clone_size: many; cdr3_aa: CASSDGLAGWINTGELFF; cdr3_nt: TGTGCCAGCAGTGATGGGCTAGCGGGGTGGATTAACACCGGGGAGCTGTTTTTT
d_call: .; j_call: TRBJ2-2; cdr3_length: 13; v_call: TRBV24-1; clone_size: .; cdr3_aa: CATGGTNTGELLF; cdr3_nt: TGTGCCACCGGGGGGACGAACACCGGGGAGCTGCTTTTT
d_call: TRBD1; j_call: TRBJ1-4; cdr3_length: 15; v_call: TRBV7-9; clone_size: .; cdr3_aa: CASSLKTGDNEKLFF; cdr3_nt: TGTGCCAGCAGTCTTAAAACAGGGGATAATGAAAAACTGTTTTTT
d_call: .; j_call: TRBJ1-1; cdr3_length: 16; v_call: TRBV7-9; clone_size: few; cdr3_aa: CASSLGRASGVAEAFF; cdr3_nt: TGTGCCAGCAGCTTGGGGAGGGCCAGCGGGGTAGCTGAAGCTTTCTTT
d_call: .; j_call: TRBJ1-1; cdr3_length: 14; v_call: TRBV12-3/TRBV12-4; clone_size: .; cdr3_aa: CASSLEQLNTEAFF; cdr3_nt: TGTGCCAGCAGTTTGGAACAGTTGAACACTGAAGCTTTCTTT
d_call: .; j_call: TRBJ2-2; cdr3_length: 14; v_call: TRBV13; clone_size: medium-sized; cdr3_aa: CASSHSTGTGELFF; cdr3_nt: TGTGCCAGCAGCCATTCAACAGGAACCGGGGAGCTGTTTTTT
d_call: TRBD1; j_call: TRBJ2-6; cdr3_length: 15; v_call: TRBV11-3; clone_size: .; cdr3_aa: CASSLTGAGANVLTF; cdr3_nt: TGTGCCAGCAGCCTGACAGGGGCCGGGGCCAACGTCCTGACTTTC
d_call: .; j_call: TRBJ1-4; cdr3_length: 13; v_call: TRBV4-2; clone_size: few; cdr3_aa: CASSQDLNEKLFF; cdr3_nt: TGTGCCAGCAGCCAGGATCTGAATGAAAAACTGTTTTTT
d_call: .; j_call: TRBJ1-1; cdr3_length: 12; v_call: TRBV12-3/TRBV12-4; clone_size: few; cdr3_aa: CASSLTSSEAFF; cdr3_nt: TGTGCCAGCAGTTTAACCTCCTCTGAAGCTTTCTTT
d_call: .; j_call: TRBJ1-5; cdr3_length: 15; v_call: TRBV5-1; clone_size: .; cdr3_aa: CASSLAGRSNQPQHF; cdr3_nt: TGCGCCAGCAGCCTTGCGGGGAGGAGCAATCAGCCCCAGCATTTT
d_call: TRBD2; j_call: TRBJ2-3; cdr3_length: 16; v_call: TRBV11-2; clone_size: many; cdr3_aa: CASSPILAGPTDTQYF; cdr3_nt: TGTGCCAGCAGCCCTATTCTAGCGGGGCCCACAGATACGCAGTATTTT
d_call: .; j_call: TRBJ1-5; cdr3_length: 13; v_call: TRBV6-5; clone_size: few; cdr3_aa: CASSPHRAQPQHF; cdr3_nt: TGTGCCAGCAGTCCCCACAGGGCTCAGCCCCAGCATTTT
d_call: .; j_call: TRBJ1-1; cdr3_length: 14; v_call: TRBV12-3/TRBV12-4; clone_size: few; cdr3_aa: CASSLRYQSLEAFF; cdr3_nt: TGTGCCAGCAGCCTACGTTACCAGTCCCTTGAAGCTTTCTTT
d_call: .; j_call: TRBJ1-4; cdr3_length: 15; v_call: TRBV19; clone_size: few; cdr3_aa: CASSGGQSVREKLFF; cdr3_nt: TGTGCCAGTAGCGGCGGACAGAGCGTTCGCGAAAAACTGTTTTTT
d_call: .; j_call: TRBJ1-2; cdr3_length: 13; v_call: TRBV6-2/TRBV6-3; clone_size: .; cdr3_aa: CASSYGPENGYTF; cdr3_nt: TGTGCCAGCAGTTACGGACCGGAGAACGGCTACACCTTC
d_call: .; j_call: TRBJ1-5; cdr3_length: 15; v_call: TRBV6-2/TRBV6-3; clone_size: once; cdr3_aa: CASTDGQTSNQPQNF; cdr3_nt: TGTGCCAGCACCGACGGGCAGACTAGCAATCAGCCCCAGAATTTT
d_call: .; j_call: TRBJ2-5; cdr3_length: 13; v_call: TRBV6-6; clone_size: few; cdr3_aa: CASSRREGETQYF; cdr3_nt: TGTGCCAGCAGCCGCAGGGAAGGGGAGACCCAGTACTTC
d_call: .; j_call: TRBJ1-2; cdr3_length: 13; v_call: TRBV28; clone_size: .; cdr3_aa: CASSLGGGWGYTF; cdr3_nt: TGTGCCAGCAGTTTAGGCGGGGGCTGGGGCTACACCTTC
d_call: .; j_call: TRBJ1-5; cdr3_length: 15; v_call: TRBV20-1; clone_size: .; cdr3_aa: CSARSDRYSNQPQHF; cdr3_nt: TGCAGTGCTAGATCTGACAGGTATAGCAATCAGCCCCAGCATTTT
d_call: .; j_call: TRBJ2-7; cdr3_length: 14; v_call: TRBV10-3; clone_size: .; cdr3_aa: CAISEPVTGYEQYF; cdr3_nt: TGTGCCATCAGTGAGCCTGTAACCGGGTACGAGCAGTACTTC
d_call: TRBD2; j_call: TRBJ2-7; cdr3_length: 14; v_call: TRBV20-1; clone_size: few; cdr3_aa: CSARGLAETYEQYF; cdr3_nt: TGCAGTGCTAGAGGCCTAGCGGAGACCTACGAGCAGTACTTC
d_call: TRBD1; j_call: TRBJ1-1; cdr3_length: 11; v_call: TRBV29-1; clone_size: .; cdr3_aa: CSVQQGTEAFF; cdr3_nt: TGCAGCGTTCAACAGGGGACTGAAGCTTTCTTT
d_call: .; j_call: TRBJ1-3; cdr3_length: 17; v_call: TRBV7-9; clone_size: few; cdr3_aa: CASSFVGSSYSGNTIYF; cdr3_nt: TGTGCCAGCAGCTTTGTAGGGAGTTCCTACTCTGGAAACACCATATATTTT
d_call: TRBD2; j_call: TRBJ2-7; cdr3_length: 17; v_call: TRBV29-1; clone_size: once; cdr3_aa: CSVEETLWAGGPREQYF; cdr3_nt: TGCAGCGTTGAAGAGACCCTATGGGCGGGAGGGCCTCGAGAGCAGTACTTC
d_call: .; j_call: TRBJ2-3; cdr3_length: 14; v_call: TRBV20-1; clone_size: many; cdr3_aa: CSATGARYRDTQYF; cdr3_nt: TGCAGTGCGACGGGGGCTAGATATCGGGATACGCAGTATTTT
d_call: TRBD2; j_call: TRBJ2-1; cdr3_length: 20; v_call: TRBV7-9; clone_size: .; cdr3_aa: CASSTSGGSTLSSSYNEQFF; cdr3_nt: TGTGCCAGCAGCACTAGTGGCGGGAGCACACTTTCAAGCTCCTACAATGAGCAGTTCTTC
d_call: TRBD1; j_call: TRBJ2-3; cdr3_length: 15; v_call: TRBV7-2; clone_size: few; cdr3_aa: CASSRRDRRTDTQYF; cdr3_nt: TGTGCCAGCAGCCGCCGGGACAGGCGCACAGATACGCAGTATTTT